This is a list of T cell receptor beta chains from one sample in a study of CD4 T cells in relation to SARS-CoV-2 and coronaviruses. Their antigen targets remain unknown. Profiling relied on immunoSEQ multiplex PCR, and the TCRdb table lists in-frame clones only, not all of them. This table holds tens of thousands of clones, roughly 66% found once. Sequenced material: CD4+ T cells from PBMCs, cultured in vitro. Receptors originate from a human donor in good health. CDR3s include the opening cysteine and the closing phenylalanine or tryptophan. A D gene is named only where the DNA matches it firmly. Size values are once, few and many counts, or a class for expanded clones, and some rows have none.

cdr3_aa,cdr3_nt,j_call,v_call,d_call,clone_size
CASSLGYMGEQYF,TGCGCCAGCAGCTTGGGATATATGGGGGAGCAGTACTTC,TRBJ2-7,TRBV5-1,NA,NA
CASSQSTGVGEQFF,TGTGCCAGCAGCCAATCTACAGGGGTTGGTGAGCAGTTCTTC,TRBJ2-1,TRBV4-2,TRBD1,NA
CASRATGTGYGYTF,TGTGCCAGCAGGGCGACAGGAACGGGCTATGGCTACACCTTC,TRBJ1-2,TRBV6-5,NA,NA
CASRRDSGYQFF,TGCGCCAGCCGCCGCGACAGCGGGTATCAGTTCTTC,TRBJ2-1,TRBV5-1,NA,NA
CASSIGQGRQETQYF,TGTGCCAGTAGTATCGGACAGGGGAGACAAGAGACCCAGTACTTC,TRBJ2-5,TRBV19,TRBD1,NA
CTSSQDGTEQYF,TGCACCAGCAGCCAAGATGGTACCGAGCAGTACTTC,TRBJ2-7,TRBV1,NA,NA
CASSYWDFSSSGNTIYF,TGTGCCAGCAGTTACTGGGACTTCTCCAGCTCTGGAAACACCATATATTTT,TRBJ1-3,TRBV6-2/TRBV6-3,NA,NA
CASSDGNNNEQFF,TGTGCCAGCAGTGACGGGAACAATAATGAGCAGTTCTTC,TRBJ2-1,TRBV6-4,NA,NA
CASRLGTTDTQYF,TGTGCCAGTCGGCTGGGGACCACAGATACGCAGTATTTT,TRBJ2-3,TRBV19,NA,once
CASSQTRTGLGEQYF,TGCGCCAGCAGCCAGACCAGGACGGGACTCGGCGAGCAGTACTTC,TRBJ2-7,TRBV4-3,NA,NA
CSVGTGGAGNTIYF,TGCAGCGTTGGAACAGGGGGCGCGGGAAACACCATATATTTT,TRBJ1-3,TRBV29-1,TRBD1,NA
CASSSSPGGGTDTQYF,TGTGCCAGCAGCTCATCTCCCGGGGGCGGTACAGATACGCAGTATTTT,TRBJ2-3,TRBV11-3,NA,once
CATSVAGDTSDTQYF,TGTGCCACCAGTGTGGCGGGGGACACAAGTGATACGCAGTATTTT,TRBJ2-3,TRBV24-1,NA,NA
CASSPRLAGVRNEQFF,TGTGCCAGCAGCCCTAGACTAGCGGGAGTTAGAAATGAGCAGTTCTTC,TRBJ2-1,TRBV14,TRBD2,NA
CASSVEWFGGSNTGELFF,TGTGCCAGCAGCGTAGAGTGGTTCGGGGGCTCGAACACCGGGGAGCTGTTTTTT,TRBJ2-2,TRBV9,NA,NA
CASSGTGGGRGYTF,TGTGCCAGCAGTGGGACAGGGGGCGGTCGTGGCTACACCTTC,TRBJ1-2,TRBV25-1,TRBD1,NA
CASSPPGTGQNEKLFF,TGTGCCAGCTCACCACCCGGGACGGGACAGAATGAAAAACTGTTTTTT,TRBJ1-4,TRBV18,TRBD1,few
CASSSQGAYEQYF,TGTGCCAGCAGCTCACAGGGGGCGTACGAGCAGTACTTC,TRBJ2-7,TRBV7-2,TRBD1,few
CASSMDRRWNTEAFF,TGTGCCAGCAGCATGGACCGGAGGTGGAACACTGAAGCTTTCTTT,TRBJ1-1,TRBV5-6,NA,NA
CASRMDRPYNEQFF,TGTGCAAGTCGCATGGACAGGCCCTACAATGAGCAGTTCTTC,TRBJ2-1,TRBV12-2,NA,few
CASSANWGWTGNTIYF,TGTGCCAGCAGCGCCAATTGGGGGTGGACTGGAAACACCATATATTTT,TRBJ1-3,TRBV9,NA,once
CAWSASGLVRNEQFF,TGTGCCTGGAGTGCGTCGGGACTAGTTAGAAATGAGCAGTTCTTC,TRBJ2-1,TRBV30,TRBD2,NA
CASSPTPQGPDF,TGTGCCAGCAGTCCCACCCCTCAGGGTCCAGATTTT,TRBJ1-5,TRBV6-5,NA,NA